This TCR beta chain comes out of a study of blood T cell repertoires in COVID-19. Across the whole study: Sites in the United States, Italy and Spain provided acute and convalescent COVID-19 samples. Sources were T cells, B-cell-depleted T cells, or PBMCs; the material itself was cDNA or gDNA.

Per the original data handling: Amplification with reference gene primers provided the estimates of nucleated cell counts. Generated by immunoSEQ multiplex PCR, the TCRdb table keeps only in-frame clones and is missing some. D and trimming come from the DNA, and the V and J calls and clone size come from that table. The sample consists of more than 300,000 clones, about 86% of them appearing once. The sequence derives from a woman aged 50 to 60 with acute or convalescent COVID-19. Sequenced sample: peripheral blood.

CDR3 loop: CASSSEGQGPTGELFF. Here the CDR3 DNA reads TGTGCCAGCTCTTCGGAGGGACAGGGCCCGACCGGGGAGCTGTTTTTT. The rearrangement links TRBV5-6 to TRBJ2-2; 9 bases fit TRBD1. The CDR3 covers 16 residues. Looked up from germline, CDR1 is SGHDT and CDR2 is YYEEEE. Trimming removed 7 bases from V and 5 bases from J; junction bases left unmatched: 12.